This T cell receptor beta chain was obtained from a study of blood T cell repertoires in COVID-19. The overall study: The samples span acute and convalescent COVID-19 from the United States, Italy and Spain. Sample material is recorded as cDNA or gDNA derived from T cells, B-cell-depleted T cells, or PBMCs.

In the original analysis: For nucleated cells, counts were estimated from reference gene primer amplification. Only in-frame clones appear in the TCRdb table, and some are missing; sequencing was by immunoSEQ multiplex PCR. The DNA gave D and trimming, while V, J and clone size come from that table. The sample has 100,000 or so clones, around 86% seen once; the top ten hold around 4.1%. Trimming took off 2 bases at V and 0 bases at J, with 9 bases between the two ends. Germline assignment: CDR1 SGHKS and CDR2 YYEKEE (reference sequence). This CDR3 is built from 15 residues. This clonotype was obtained from a man aged 50-59 years with acute or convalescent COVID-19. This chain uses TRBV5-5 with TRBJ1-3; D unclear. Material for sequencing was peripheral blood. The DNA of the CDR3 is TGTGCCAGCAGCTTATTGGCCAGCTCTGGAAACACCATATATTTT. Translated, it gives CASSLLASSGNTIYF.